Listed below are T cell receptor beta chains from one sample, sequenced in a study of shared clonotypes between healthy human individuals. Clones were read by immunoSEQ multiplex PCR, and TCRdb kept only the in-frame ones, dropping some. There are 2 million to 2.5 million clones in the sample; approximately 94% occur only once, and around 0.13% lies in the top ten. Input material: naive CD4+ T cells sorted from blood. The source is a man aged 18-30 years in good health. Both conserved end residues are part of each CDR3.

cdr3_length: 13; j_call: TRBJ1-1; v_call: TRBV25-1; cdr3_aa: CASNDGVNTEAFF
cdr3_length: 18; j_call: TRBJ1-4; v_call: TRBV9; cdr3_aa: CASSVGIDTVGLREKLFF
cdr3_length: 10; j_call: TRBJ1-1; v_call: TRBV29-1; cdr3_aa: CSVEQWTAFF
cdr3_length: 14; j_call: TRBJ1-2; v_call: TRBV18; cdr3_aa: CASSPPSANGGYTF
cdr3_length: 14; j_call: TRBJ1-1; v_call: TRBV5-1; cdr3_aa: CASSLQDANTEAFF
cdr3_length: 12; j_call: TRBJ2-5; v_call: TRBV7-9; cdr3_aa: CASSLDEGSKYF
cdr3_length: 14; j_call: TRBJ2-7; v_call: TRBV10-1; cdr3_aa: CASSERTGVGEQYF
cdr3_length: 20; j_call: TRBJ2-7; v_call: TRBV28; cdr3_aa: CASTTRTGTVTSGSSDEQYF
cdr3_length: 13; j_call: TRBJ2-5; v_call: TRBV5-1; cdr3_aa: CASSLQGKETQYF
cdr3_length: 14; j_call: TRBJ2-2; v_call: TRBV11-3; cdr3_aa: CASNEGANTGELFF
cdr3_length: 15; j_call: TRBJ2-2; v_call: TRBV6-5; cdr3_aa: CASSSFGRPTGELFF
cdr3_length: 13; j_call: TRBJ2-7; v_call: TRBV14; cdr3_aa: CASSRDLTYEQYF
cdr3_length: 12; j_call: TRBJ1-2; v_call: TRBV10-3; cdr3_aa: CAITSTAYGYTF
cdr3_length: 14; j_call: TRBJ2-7; v_call: TRBV12-5; cdr3_aa: CASGPGGTAYEQYF
cdr3_length: 13; j_call: TRBJ1-2; v_call: TRBV27; cdr3_aa: CASSSTGVFGYTF
cdr3_length: 14; j_call: TRBJ2-7; v_call: TRBV14; cdr3_aa: CASRRTGGSHEQYF
cdr3_length: 13; j_call: TRBJ2-3; v_call: TRBV6-1; cdr3_aa: CASEGLSTDTQYF
cdr3_length: 14; j_call: TRBJ2-7; v_call: TRBV18; cdr3_aa: CASSRPEGTDEQYF
cdr3_length: 16; j_call: TRBJ2-3; v_call: TRBV5-1; cdr3_aa: CASSLETSGGARTQYF
cdr3_length: 14; j_call: TRBJ2-5; v_call: TRBV6-1; cdr3_aa: CASSLNGYQETQYF
cdr3_length: 13; j_call: TRBJ2-7; v_call: TRBV6-5; cdr3_aa: CASRVYRDYEQYF
cdr3_length: 12; j_call: TRBJ2-2; v_call: TRBV11-2; cdr3_aa: CASGSGAGELFF
cdr3_length: 17; j_call: TRBJ2-7; v_call: TRBV11-2; cdr3_aa: CASSLGNRGVLSYEQYF
cdr3_length: 14; j_call: TRBJ1-5; v_call: TRBV6-1; cdr3_aa: CASSEAYSNQPQHF
cdr3_length: 17; j_call: TRBJ2-1; v_call: TRBV11-3; cdr3_aa: CASSLNPPQREKDEQFF
cdr3_length: 14; j_call: TRBJ1-3; v_call: TRBV28; cdr3_aa: CASSLMGVGNTIYF
cdr3_length: 13; j_call: TRBJ2-3; v_call: TRBV15; cdr3_aa: CATSGDITDTQYF
cdr3_length: 13; j_call: TRBJ1-2; v_call: TRBV2; cdr3_aa: CASSRTGDYGYTF
cdr3_length: 14; j_call: TRBJ2-7; v_call: TRBV7-9; cdr3_aa: CASSLDGVWNEQYF
cdr3_length: 14; j_call: TRBJ1-6; v_call: TRBV5-1; cdr3_aa: CASSLGQGNSPLHF
cdr3_length: 13; j_call: TRBJ1-6; v_call: TRBV6-6; cdr3_aa: CASSYSDNSPLHF
cdr3_length: 14; j_call: TRBJ1-4; v_call: TRBV10-3; cdr3_aa: CAISEAGSGEKLFF
cdr3_length: 14; j_call: TRBJ2-7; v_call: TRBV5-1; cdr3_aa: CASSLAGSSGEQYF
cdr3_length: 14; j_call: TRBJ1-1; v_call: TRBV18; cdr3_aa: CASSLEVRNTEAFF
cdr3_length: 10; j_call: TRBJ2-3; v_call: TRBV30; cdr3_aa: CASQGDTQYF
cdr3_length: 14; j_call: TRBJ2-3; v_call: TRBV5-4; cdr3_aa: CASRYQGSTDTQYF
cdr3_length: 16; j_call: TRBJ2-5; v_call: TRBV30; cdr3_aa: CAWSNGVRGKRETQYF
cdr3_length: 14; j_call: TRBJ1-4; v_call: TRBV5-1; cdr3_aa: CASSQGTGVEKLFF
cdr3_length: 14; j_call: TRBJ2-7; v_call: TRBV10-3; cdr3_aa: CAISETERSYEQYF
cdr3_length: 15; j_call: TRBJ1-2; v_call: TRBV2; cdr3_aa: CASSRTDRAQYGYTF
cdr3_length: 16; j_call: TRBJ2-7; v_call: TRBV6-6; cdr3_aa: CASSQVSRDLSYEQYF
cdr3_length: 13; j_call: TRBJ1-4; v_call: TRBV30; cdr3_aa: CAWSDEGFGKLFF
cdr3_length: 15; j_call: TRBJ2-3; v_call: TRBV2; cdr3_aa: CASRSEGTGTDTQYF
cdr3_length: 14; j_call: TRBJ1-4; v_call: TRBV6-1; cdr3_aa: CASSRASSNEKLFF
cdr3_length: 13; j_call: TRBJ1-5; v_call: TRBV9; cdr3_aa: CASSVDQGQPQHF
cdr3_length: 15; j_call: TRBJ1-1; v_call: TRBV18; cdr3_aa: CASSQTAGENTEAFF
cdr3_length: 14; j_call: TRBJ2-5; v_call: TRBV9; cdr3_aa: CASSVETGVETQYF
cdr3_length: 15; j_call: TRBJ2-7; v_call: TRBV9; cdr3_aa: CASSVGDRGPYEQYF